The 20 T cell receptor beta chains below were found in one sample sequenced in a study of T cell responses to AZD1222 COVID-19 vaccine. The protocol was immunoSEQ multiplex PCR, while the TCRdb copy is restricted to in-frame clones and leaves out a portion. Here the sample spans 100,000 or so clones, 80% to 90% being singletons. The material sequenced was peripheral blood, taken on day 0 of AZD1222 vaccination. The receptors derive from an adult in good health.

J is TRBJ1-2 and V is TRBV29-1, with no clear D. Looked up from germline, CDR1 is SQVTM and CDR2 is ANQGSEA. Trimming cost V 2 bases and J 4 bases, with 8 bases left between them. The CDR3 totals 12 residues. The CDR3 is CSVERGSYGYTF. CDR3 DNA sequence: TGCAGCGTTGAACGGGGTAGCTATGGCTACACCTTC.

The chain employs TRBV4-1 and TRBJ1-3; D is unresolved. The V end lost 0 bases, the J end lost 0 bases, and 9 bases lay between the germline ends. CDR1 and CDR2 from the germline V gene are MGHRA and YSYEKL. This CDR3 has 16 residues. As DNA, the CDR3 is TGCGCCAGCAGCCAAGATCCCGAGATCTCTGGAAACACCATATATTTT. It is translated as CASSQDPEISGNTIYF.

The chain is built from TRBV6-6 and TRBJ1-3; 8 bases map to TRBD1. J was trimmed by 0 bases and V by 3 bases; bases with no gene match: 4. Germline CDR1 and CDR2: MNHNY and SVGAGI (reference sequence). This CDR3 has 16 amino acids. CDR3 loop: CASSYLDRDSGNTIYF. CDR3 bases: TGTGCCAGCAGTTATCTGGACAGGGACTCTGGAAACACCATATATTTT.

The gene calls are TRBV24-1 and TRBJ2-3, with D tentatively TRBD1 or TRBD2 (5 bases each). V lost 3 bases and J 0 bases, leaving 18 bases between the germline ends. CDR1 is KGHDR, CDR2 SFDVKD, per germline. This CDR3 comprises 18 residues. CDR3: CATSDASGTPLSTDTQYF. The CDR3, as DNA: TGTGCCACCAGTGATGCCTCCGGGACCCCCCTTAGCACAGATACGCAGTATTTT.

This chain links TRBV5-1 with TRBJ2-1; D is undetermined. V was trimmed by 0 bases and J by 3 bases, leaving 13 bases between them. CDR3 length equals 16 residues. In germline, CDR1 is SGHRS, CDR2 YFSETQ. CDR3 bases: TGCGCCAGCAGCTTGGGGGCCTCCCTAATCTACAATGAGCAGTTCTTC. Its protein product is CASSLGASLIYNEQFF.

The chain uses TRBV6-2 or TRBV6-3 and TRBJ2-5; D unresolved. This CDR3 contains 12 residues. Germline loops: CDR1 MNHEY, CDR2 SVGEGT. V lost 2 bases and J 2 bases, leaving 3 bases between the germline ends. CDR3 sequence reads: CASSYQQETQYF. As DNA, the CDR3 is TGTGCCAGCAGTTACCAACAAGAGACCCAGTACTTC.

For the CDR3, the DNA is TGCGCCAGCAGCCAAAACCAGGCTCCGAACACTGAAGCTTTCTTT. Protein: CASSQNQAPNTEAFF. This rearrangement joins TRBV4-3 to TRBJ1-1; D is uncertain. Per the germline V gene, CDR1 is LGHNA and CDR2 is YSLEER. The CDR3 contains 15 residues. Trimming left V 2 bases short and J 1 base short, with 11 bases between.

The rearrangement joins TRBV4-3 to TRBJ2-5, with 12 bases aligning to TRBD2. Germline-derived CDR1 and CDR2 are LGHNA and YSLEER. J lost 0 bases, V lost 4 bases, and 3 bases had no gene match. This CDR3 is 16 amino acids long. CDR3: CASSPGLAGYQETQYF. The CDR3 nucleotides are TGCGCCAGCAGCCCCGGACTAGCGGGGTACCAAGAGACCCAGTACTTC.

This clone has just one count. The chain couples TRBV27 to TRBJ1-5; 8 nucleotides match TRBD1. The germline gives CDR1 MNHEY, CDR2 SMNVEV (reference sequence). V lost 2 bases to trimming and J lost 0 bases; unmatched junction nucleotides: 3. This CDR3 spans 16 amino acids. CDR3 nucleotides: TGTGCCAGCAGTTTAGGACAGGGCTTTAGCAATCAGCCCCAGCATTTT. It codes for CASSLGQGFSNQPQHF.

The chain combines TRBV5-1 with TRBJ2-3; TRBD1 aligns across 8 bases. The CDR3 loop spans 17 amino acids. V shed 0 bases and J 1 base; nucleotides not matched to a gene: 7. Per the germline V gene, CDR1 is SGHRS and CDR2 is YFSETQ. CDR3 coding DNA: TGCGCCAGCAGCTTGGGATCTCCGGGACAGGGCACAGATACGCAGTATTTT. It yields the protein CASSLGSPGQGTDTQYF.

This chain uses TRBV7-9 with TRBJ1-4, with D possibly TRBD1 on 5 matching bases. Trimming removed 1 base from V and 7 bases from J, with 10 bases in between. The CDR3 loop spans 14 amino acids. Germline assignment: CDR1 SEHNR and CDR2 FQNEAQ (reference sequence). The DNA of the CDR3 is TGTGCCAGCAGCTTAGTGGGGGTGCGTGAAAAACTGTTTTTT. It is translated as CASSLVGVREKLFF.

The chain links TRBV6-5 to TRBJ1-1; 9 bases are shared with TRBD1. Germline lookup yields CDR1 MNHEY and CDR2 SVGAGI. The CDR3 contains 16 residues. The trim removed 4 bases at V and 1 base at J, leaving 7 bases unmatched. CDR3 nucleotides: TGTGCCAGCAGTTCGCGGACAGGGGCAAAGAACACTGAAGCTTTCTTT. It encodes CASSSRTGAKNTEAFF.

V and J are TRBV11-3 and TRBJ2-5; D unclear. With 1 base removed from V and 2 bases from J, the gap between germline ends came to 8 bases. The CDR3 length is 14 residues. CDR1 is SGHNT, CDR2 YENEEA, per germline. Here the CDR3 DNA reads TGTGCCAGCAGCTTAGTCTACGGACAAGAGACCCAGTACTTC. This codes for CASSLVYGQETQYF. Full variable domain (rest looked up from reference TRBV11-3 and TRBJ2-5): EAGVVQSPRYKIIEKKQPVAFWCNPISGHNTLYWYLQNLGQGPELLIRYENEEAVDDSQLPKDRFSAERLKGVDSTLKIQPAELGDSAVYLCASSLVYGQETQYFGPGTRLLVL.

The V gene is TRBV15, the J gene TRBJ2-2; either TRBD1 or TRBD2 may supply D (5 bases each). The germline V gene encodes CDR1 LNHNV and CDR2 YYDKDF (reference sequence). CDR3 length: 18 amino acids. Between the trimmed V and J ends, which lost 1 base and 5 bases, there was a span of 20 bases. In nucleotides, the CDR3 is TGTGCCACCAGCAGAGTATTGGGGCGGGCCCTGGGTACCGGGGAGCTGTTTTTT. It yields the protein CATSRVLGRALGTGELFF.

The rearrangement uses TRBV9 and TRBJ2-1; possible D gene TRBD1, 5 bases. The ends were cut back, 3 bases at V and 5 bases at J, with 12 bases in the middle. This CDR3 comprises 14 residues. Germline CDR1 SGDLS, CDR2 YYNGEE. CDR3 sequence: CASSGRDSHNEQFF. CDR3 nucleotide sequence: TGTGCCAGCAGCGGCAGGGATTCCCACAATGAGCAGTTCTTC. Full variable domain (remainder filled in from reference TRBV9 and TRBJ2-1): DSGVTQTPKHLITATGQRVTLRCSPRSGDLSVYWYQQSLDQGLQFLIQYYNGEERAKGNILERFSAQQFPDLHSELNLSSLELGDSALYFCASSGRDSHNEQFFGPGTRLTVL.

V is TRBV5-6 and J is TRBJ1-6, with D unclear. Germline CDR1 is SGHDT and CDR2 is YYEEEE. The CDR3 has 14 amino acids. V was trimmed by 1 base and J by 9 bases, leaving 11 bases between them. CDR3: CASSLRVRGSPLHF. CDR3 bases: TGTGCCAGCAGCTTGAGGGTTCGGGGTTCACCCCTCCACTTT.

This chain uses TRBV29-1 with TRBJ1-4; D is unresolved. Trimming stripped 1 base from V and 5 bases from J, with 14 bases between. The CDR3 is 15 amino acids. Germline assignment: CDR1 SQVTM and CDR2 ANQGSEA. CDR3 sequence: CSVEGSKEGNEKLFF. CDR3 nucleotide sequence: TGCAGCGTTGAAGGGAGCAAGGAAGGGAATGAAAAACTGTTTTTT.

This clone was observed a single time. V and J are TRBV6-5 and TRBJ1-5; D remains ambiguous. This CDR3 contains 16 residues. Trimming stripped 2 bases from V and 0 bases from J, with 11 bases between. Germline loops: CDR1 MNHEY, CDR2 SVGAGI. CDR3 nucleotide sequence: TGTGCCAGCAGTTACCCGACATCCTATAGCAATCAGCCCCAGCATTTT. This codes for CASSYPTSYSNQPQHF.

The chain is built from TRBV19 and TRBJ2-3, with 9 bases identical to TRBD2. Germline CDR1 is LNHDA and CDR2 is SQIVND (reference sequence). The CDR3 covers 14 residues. J was trimmed by 0 bases and V by 9 bases; bases with no gene match: 4. The CDR3 DNA reads TGTGCCAGCAGACTAGCGGCTAGCACAGATACGCAGTATTTT. The encoded protein is CASRLAASTDTQYF.

The rearrangement links TRBV10-3 to TRBJ1-2; D gene uncertain. The CDR3 runs to 13 residues. The V end was cut by 6 bases, the J end by 0 bases, with 8 bases between. The V gene's germline CDR1 is ENHRY and CDR2 SYGVKD. CDR3 bases: TGTGCCATCAGACCCGATGCTAACTATGGCTACACCTTC. Translation gives CAIRPDANYGYTF.